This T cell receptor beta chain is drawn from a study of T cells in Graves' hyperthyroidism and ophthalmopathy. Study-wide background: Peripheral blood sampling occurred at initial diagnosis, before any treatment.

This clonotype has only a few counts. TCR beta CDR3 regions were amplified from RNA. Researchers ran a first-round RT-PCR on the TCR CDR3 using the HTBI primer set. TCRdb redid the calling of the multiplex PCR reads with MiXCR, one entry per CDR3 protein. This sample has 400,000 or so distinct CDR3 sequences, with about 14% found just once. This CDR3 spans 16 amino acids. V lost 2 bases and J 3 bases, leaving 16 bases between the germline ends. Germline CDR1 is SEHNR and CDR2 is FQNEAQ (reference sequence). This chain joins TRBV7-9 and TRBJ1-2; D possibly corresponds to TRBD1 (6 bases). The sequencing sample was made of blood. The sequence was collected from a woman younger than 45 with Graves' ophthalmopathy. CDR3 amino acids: CASSLRRLGADYGYTF. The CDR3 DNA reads TGTGCCAGCAGCTTACGTCGGCTGGGGGCCGACTATGGCTACACCTTC.